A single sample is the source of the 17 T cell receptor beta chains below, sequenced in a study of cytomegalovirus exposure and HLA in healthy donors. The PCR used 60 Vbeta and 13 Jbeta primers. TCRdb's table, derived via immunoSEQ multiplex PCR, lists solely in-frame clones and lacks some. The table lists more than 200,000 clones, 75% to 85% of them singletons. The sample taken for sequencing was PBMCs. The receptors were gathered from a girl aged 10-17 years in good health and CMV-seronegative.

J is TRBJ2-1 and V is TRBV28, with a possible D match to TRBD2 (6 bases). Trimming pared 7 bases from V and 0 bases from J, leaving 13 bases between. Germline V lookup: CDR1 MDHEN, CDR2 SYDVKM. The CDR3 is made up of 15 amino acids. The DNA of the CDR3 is TGTGCCAGCAATCCTGTCGGGAGCTCCTACAATGAGCAGTTCTTC. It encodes CASNPVGSSYNEQFF. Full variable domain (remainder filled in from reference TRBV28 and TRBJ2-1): DVKVTQSSRYLVKRTGEKVFLECVQDMDHENMFWYRQDPGLGLRLIYFSYDVKMKEKGDIPEGYSVSREKKERFSLILESASTNQTSMYLCASNPVGSSYNEQFFGPGTRLTVL.

The DNA of the CDR3 is TGTGCCAGCAGTTTGAAGGGGGCGGATGGAAACACCATATATTTT. Translated, it gives CASSLKGADGNTIYF. The V gene is TRBV28, the J gene TRBJ1-3; TRBD1 aligns across 7 bases. The germline V gene has CDR1 MDHEN and CDR2 SYDVKM. This CDR3 comprises 15 residues. J gave up 3 bases and V 3 bases, and 5 bases lay outside the gene matches.

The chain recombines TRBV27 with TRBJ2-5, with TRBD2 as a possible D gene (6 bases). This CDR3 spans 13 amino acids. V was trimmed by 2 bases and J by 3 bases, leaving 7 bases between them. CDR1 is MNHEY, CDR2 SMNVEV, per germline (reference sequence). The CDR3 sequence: CASSLGGEETQYF. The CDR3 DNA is TGTGCCAGCAGTTTAGGAGGGGAAGAGACCCAGTACTTC.

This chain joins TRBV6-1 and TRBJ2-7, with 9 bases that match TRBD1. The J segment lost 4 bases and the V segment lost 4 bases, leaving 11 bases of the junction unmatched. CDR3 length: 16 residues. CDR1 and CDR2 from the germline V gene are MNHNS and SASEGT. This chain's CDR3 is CASSVEETGGFYEQYF. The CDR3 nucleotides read TGTGCCAGCAGTGTGGAAGAGACAGGGGGTTTTTACGAGCAGTACTTC.

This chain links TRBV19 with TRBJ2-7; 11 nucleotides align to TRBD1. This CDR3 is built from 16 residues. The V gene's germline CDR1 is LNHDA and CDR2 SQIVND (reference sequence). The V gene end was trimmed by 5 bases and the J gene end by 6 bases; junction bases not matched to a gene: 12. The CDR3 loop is CASSPTGTGGSIEQYF. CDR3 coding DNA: TGTGCCAGTAGTCCCACCGGGACAGGGGGATCCATCGAGCAGTACTTC.

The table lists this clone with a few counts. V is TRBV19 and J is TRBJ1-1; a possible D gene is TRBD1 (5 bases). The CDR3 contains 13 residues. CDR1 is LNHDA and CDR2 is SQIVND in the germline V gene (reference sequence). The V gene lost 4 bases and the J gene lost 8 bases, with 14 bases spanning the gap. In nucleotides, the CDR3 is TGTGCCAGTAGTACTGGGGGGAGTCCGGAAGCTTTCTTT. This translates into CASSTGGSPEAFF.

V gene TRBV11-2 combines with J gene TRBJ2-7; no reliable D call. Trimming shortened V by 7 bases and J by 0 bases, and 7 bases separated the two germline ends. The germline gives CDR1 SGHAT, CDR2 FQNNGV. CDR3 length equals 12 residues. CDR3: CASTGTSYEQYF. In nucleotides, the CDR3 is TGTGCCAGCACCGGTACCTCCTACGAGCAGTACTTC.

The CDR3 DNA sequence: TGTGCCTGGAGTGACAACAGGGGGCTTACGGTAGGAAAACTGTTTTTT. Protein sequence: CAWSDNRGLTVGKLFF. The chain recombines TRBV30 with TRBJ1-4, with 9 bases identical to TRBD1. J gave up 10 bases and V 1 base, and 13 bases lay outside the gene matches. The length of the CDR3 is 16 residues. From germline, CDR1 is GTSNPN and CDR2 SVGIG (reference sequence).

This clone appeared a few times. CDR3 sequence (DNA): TGTGCCAGCAGTCAAGGACAAATTAGCAATCAGCCCCAGCATTTT. Translating gives CASSQGQISNQPQHF. The V and J genes are TRBV6-6 and TRBJ1-5; D possibly corresponds to TRBD1 (5 bases). The CDR3 extends over 15 amino acids. V was cut by 5 bases and J by 0 bases, with 11 bases left in between. Per germline, CDR1 MNHNY and CDR2 SVGAGI (reference sequence).

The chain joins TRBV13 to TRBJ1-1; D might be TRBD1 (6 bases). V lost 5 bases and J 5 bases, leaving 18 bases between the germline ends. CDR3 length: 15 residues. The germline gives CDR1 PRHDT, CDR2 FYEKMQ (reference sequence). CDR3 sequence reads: CASSHRGAGGTEAFF. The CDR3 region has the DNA TGTGCCAGCAGCCACCGGGGGGCCGGCGGGACTGAAGCTTTCTTT.

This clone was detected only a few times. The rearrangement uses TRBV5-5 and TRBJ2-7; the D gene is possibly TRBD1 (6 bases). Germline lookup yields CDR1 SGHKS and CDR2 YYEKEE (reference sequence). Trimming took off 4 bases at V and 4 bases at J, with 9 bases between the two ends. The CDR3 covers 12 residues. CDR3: CASSHTGYEQYF. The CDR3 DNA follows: TGTGCCAGCAGCCATACAGGGTACGAGCAGTACTTC.

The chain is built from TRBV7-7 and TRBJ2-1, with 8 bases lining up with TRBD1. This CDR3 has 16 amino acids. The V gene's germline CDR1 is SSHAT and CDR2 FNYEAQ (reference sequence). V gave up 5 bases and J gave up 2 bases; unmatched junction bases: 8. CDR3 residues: CASSRTLDRAYNEQFF. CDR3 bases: TGTGCCAGCAGCCGCACCCTGGACAGGGCCTACAATGAGCAGTTCTTC.

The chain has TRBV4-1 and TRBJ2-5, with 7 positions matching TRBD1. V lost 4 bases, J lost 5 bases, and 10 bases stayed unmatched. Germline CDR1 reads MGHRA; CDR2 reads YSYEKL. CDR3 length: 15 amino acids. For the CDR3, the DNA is TGCGCCAGCAGCCTCACCGGGACAGTCGGGGAGACCCAGTACTTC. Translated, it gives CASSLTGTVGETQYF.

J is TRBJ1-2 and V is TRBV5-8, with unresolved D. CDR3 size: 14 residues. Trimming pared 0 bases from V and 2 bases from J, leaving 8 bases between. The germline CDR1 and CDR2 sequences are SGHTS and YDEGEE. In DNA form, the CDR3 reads TGTGCCAGCAGCTTGGCCAGCGCCAACTATGGCTACACCTTC. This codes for CASSLASANYGYTF.

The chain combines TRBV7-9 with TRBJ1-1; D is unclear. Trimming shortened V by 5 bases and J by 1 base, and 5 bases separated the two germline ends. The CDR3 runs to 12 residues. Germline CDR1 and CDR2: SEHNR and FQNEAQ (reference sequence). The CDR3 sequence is CASSTGNTEAFF. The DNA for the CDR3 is TGTGCCAGCAGCACGGGGAACACTGAAGCTTTCTTT. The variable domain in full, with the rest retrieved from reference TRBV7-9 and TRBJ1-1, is DTGVSQNPRHKITKRGQNVTFRCDPISEHNRLYWYRQTLGQGPEFLTYFQNEAQLEKSRLLSDRFSAERPKGSFSTLEIQRTEQGDSAMYLCASSTGNTEAFFGQGTRLTVV.

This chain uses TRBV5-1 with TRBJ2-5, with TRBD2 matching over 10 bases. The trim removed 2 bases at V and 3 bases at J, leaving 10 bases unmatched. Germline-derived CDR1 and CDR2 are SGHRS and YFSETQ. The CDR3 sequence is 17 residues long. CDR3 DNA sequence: TGCGCCAGCAGCTTCGGAACTAGCGGGGCACTAAAAGAGACCCAGTACTTC. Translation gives CASSFGTSGALKETQYF.

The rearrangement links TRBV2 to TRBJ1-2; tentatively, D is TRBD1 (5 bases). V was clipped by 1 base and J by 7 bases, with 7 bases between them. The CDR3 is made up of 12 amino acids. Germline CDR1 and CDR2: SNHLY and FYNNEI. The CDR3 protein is CASSEEQVGYTF. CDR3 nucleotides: TGTGCCAGCAGTGAAGAACAGGTTGGCTACACCTTC.